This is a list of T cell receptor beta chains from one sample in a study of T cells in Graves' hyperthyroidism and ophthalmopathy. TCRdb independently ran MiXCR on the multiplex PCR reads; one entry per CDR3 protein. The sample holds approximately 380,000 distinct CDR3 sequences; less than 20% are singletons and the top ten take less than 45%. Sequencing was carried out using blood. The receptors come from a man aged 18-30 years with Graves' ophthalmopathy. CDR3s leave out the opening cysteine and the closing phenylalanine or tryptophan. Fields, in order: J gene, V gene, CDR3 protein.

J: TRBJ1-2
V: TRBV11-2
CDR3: ASSLIRGGYT

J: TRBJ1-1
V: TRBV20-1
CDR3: SGLRVHTEAF

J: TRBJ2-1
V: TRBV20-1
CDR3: SARRGASHNEQF

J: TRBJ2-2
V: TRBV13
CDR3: ASSSSQGKSGELF

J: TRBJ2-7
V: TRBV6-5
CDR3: ASKVTDGGYEQY

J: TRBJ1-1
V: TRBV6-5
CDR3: ASSYYGGMNTEAF

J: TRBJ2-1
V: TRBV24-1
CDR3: ATSEGSVAEQF

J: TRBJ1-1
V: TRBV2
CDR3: ASSQAGTGGEAF

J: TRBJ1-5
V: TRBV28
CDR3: ASSLVSSNQPQH

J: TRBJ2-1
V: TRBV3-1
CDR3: ASSTMAGYNEQF

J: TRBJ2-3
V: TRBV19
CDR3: ASRRLAGVDTQY

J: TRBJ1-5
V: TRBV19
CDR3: ASIWVSVARKPQH

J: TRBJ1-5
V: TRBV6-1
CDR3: ASSPLPGSNQPQH

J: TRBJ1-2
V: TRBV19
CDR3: ASSIDRGDYGYT

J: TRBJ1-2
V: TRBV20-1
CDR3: SARDLSGIVDGYT

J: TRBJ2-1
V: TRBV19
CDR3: ASSIDGEVSIYNEQF

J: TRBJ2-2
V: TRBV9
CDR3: ASSVEGHPRTGELF

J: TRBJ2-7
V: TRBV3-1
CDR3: ASSQDGLDYEQY

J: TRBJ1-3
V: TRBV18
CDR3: ASSDGTGAGNTIY

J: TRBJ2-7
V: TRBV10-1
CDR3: ASSPGQGLREQY

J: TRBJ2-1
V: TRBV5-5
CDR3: ASSQHTGSSSYNEQF

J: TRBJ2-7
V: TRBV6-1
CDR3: ASSYAAGTGSYEQY

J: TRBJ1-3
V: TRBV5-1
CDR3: ASNFGGTRSGNTIY

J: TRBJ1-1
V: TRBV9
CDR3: ASSPLRDRERAF

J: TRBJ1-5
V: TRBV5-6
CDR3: ASSLKAGRGDQPQH

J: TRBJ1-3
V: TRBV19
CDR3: ASSFRGAGNTIY

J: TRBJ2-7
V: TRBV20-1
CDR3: SANPHEQY

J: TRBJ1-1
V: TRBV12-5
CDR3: ASGIGTVNTEAF

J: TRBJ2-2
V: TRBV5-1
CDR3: ASSRQASGELF

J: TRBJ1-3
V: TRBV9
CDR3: ASSVERRRGPFENTIY

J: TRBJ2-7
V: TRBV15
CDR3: ATSREGTGRTYEQY

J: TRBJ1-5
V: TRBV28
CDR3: ASSSPGQGGGQPQH

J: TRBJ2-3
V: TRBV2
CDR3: ASSEAPSGRTMWPDTQY

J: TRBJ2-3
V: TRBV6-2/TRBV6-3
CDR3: ASRDTDTQY

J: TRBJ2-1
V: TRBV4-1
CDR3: ASSHSSGGAGEQF

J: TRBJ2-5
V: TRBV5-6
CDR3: ASSYGTGLIY

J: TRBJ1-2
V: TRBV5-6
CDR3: ASSPDSLSGYT

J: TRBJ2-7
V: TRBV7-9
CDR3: ASSLTRDYEQY

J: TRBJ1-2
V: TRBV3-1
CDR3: ASSQDSENYGYT

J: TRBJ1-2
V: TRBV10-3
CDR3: AISVGTGGYTLYGYT

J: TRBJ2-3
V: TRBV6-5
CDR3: ASSYRGDGTDTQY

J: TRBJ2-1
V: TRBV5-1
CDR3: ASSLDWSRTYNEQF

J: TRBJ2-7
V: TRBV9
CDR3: ASSVSPASYEQY

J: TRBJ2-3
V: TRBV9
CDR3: ASSVGVAGSTDTQY

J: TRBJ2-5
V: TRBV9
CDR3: ASSYTRGGETQY

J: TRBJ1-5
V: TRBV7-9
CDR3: ASSLGTSDNQPQH

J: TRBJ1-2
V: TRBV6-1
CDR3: ASRTGRNGYT

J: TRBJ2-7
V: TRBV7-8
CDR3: ASSSDRPYEQY

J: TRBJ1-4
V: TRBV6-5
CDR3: ASSYIGTGDEKLF

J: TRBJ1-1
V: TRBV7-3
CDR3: ASSEPGQGARTEAF

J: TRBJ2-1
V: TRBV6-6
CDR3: ASSYSMGGGANEQF

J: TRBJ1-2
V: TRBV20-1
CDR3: SGTGGYGYT

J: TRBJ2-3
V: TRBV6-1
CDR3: ASRDPGGNTDTQY